This entry lists 31 T cell receptor beta chains sequenced from one sample in a study of Ad26.COV2.S vaccination and SARS-CoV-2 variants. Sample treatment: 15 to 20 received Ad26.COV2.S at low or high dose, single or two shots; 5 received placebo; per-sample allocation not given. Samples came from day 63 after the first vaccine or placebo injection. Repertoires were generated with immunoSEQ multiplex PCR, while TCRdb's copy carries only in-frame clones and drops some. The sample yields under 300,000 clones, 87% seen once. The sequencing used peripheral blood, collected in a trial of Ad26.COV2.S vaccine versus placebo. The receptors come from a person between 18 and 60 years old who received the Ad26.COV2.S COVID-19 vaccine or a placebo.

This chain joins TRBV6-2 or TRBV6-3 and TRBJ1-1, with no clear D. The V and J ends lost 1 base and 0 bases respectively, with 0 bases between them. Germline V CDR1 and CDR2: MNHEY, SVGEGT. The length of the CDR3 is 12 residues. The CDR3 protein is CASSYLNTEAFF. As DNA, the CDR3 is TGTGCCAGCAGTTACTTGAACACTGAAGCTTTCTTT.

This chain uses TRBV25-1 with TRBJ2-3; D not resolved. The CDR3 extends over 12 amino acids. V lost 1 base to trimming and J lost 10 bases, with 9 bases between them. Germline V gene data show CDR1 as MGHDK and CDR2 as SYGVNS. In DNA, the CDR3 is TGTGCCAGCAGTGAATCTGTTCTGGCGCAGTATTTT. Translated, it gives CASSESVLAQYF.

This chain uses TRBV10-3 with TRBJ1-5; 10 bases line up with TRBD1. The germline V gene encodes CDR1 ENHRY and CDR2 SYGVKD. Trimming took 3 bases from V and 4 from J; bases not matched to a gene: 6. The length of the CDR3 is 16 residues. CDR3 amino acids: CAISDIRTGGNQPQHF. In nucleotides, the CDR3 is TGTGCCATCAGTGACATAAGGACAGGGGGAAATCAGCCCCAGCATTTT.

The chain recombines TRBV5-1 with TRBJ2-3; tentative D call: TRBD1 (6 bases). Trimming removed 0 bases at V and 4 bases at J, with 15 bases between. From germline, CDR1 is SGHRS and CDR2 YFSETQ. This CDR3 has 16 residues. In DNA form, the CDR3 reads TGCGCCAGCAGCTTGGGTCAGGGGAGAATCCCAGATACGCAGTATTTT. Its protein is CASSLGQGRIPDTQYF.

This rearrangement joins TRBV5-4 to TRBJ1-6; no reliable D call. V shed 4 bases and J shed 6 bases, with 11 bases lying between them. Germline CDR1 reads SGHNT; CDR2 reads YYREEE (reference sequence). CDR3 length equals 14 residues. The CDR3 nucleotides are TGTGCCAGCAGCCCCGGATGGGCTAATTCACCCCTCCACTTT. Its protein product is CASSPGWANSPLHF. The full variable domain, completed using reference TRBV5-4 and TRBJ1-6, is ETGVTQSPTHLIKTRGQQVTLRCSSQSGHNTVSWYQQALGQGPQFIFQYYREEENGRGNFPPRFSGLQFPNYSSELNVNALELDDSALYLCASSPGWANSPLHFGNGTRLTVT.

V is TRBV5-1 and J is TRBJ1-1; 7 nucleotides match TRBD1. CDR1 is SGHRS and CDR2 is YFSETQ in the germline V gene. This CDR3 has 15 residues. V lost 0 bases, J lost 0 bases, and 2 bases stayed unmatched. CDR3 amino acids: CASSLGTGLNTEAFF. The CDR3 DNA is TGCGCCAGCAGCTTGGGGACAGGTCTGAACACTGAAGCTTTCTTT.

In regard to this clone: Additional DNA sequences in this sample encode the identical CDR3. The V call is TRBV7-9, the J call TRBJ1-2; no firm D call. V lost 1 base, J lost 1 base, and 4 bases lay in between. The CDR3 has 13 amino acids. CDR1 and CDR2 (germline): SEHNR, FQNEAQ (reference sequence). This CDR3 reads CASSLVGNYGYTF. CDR3 sequence (DNA): TGTGCCAGCAGCTTAGTCGGTAACTATGGCTACACCTTC. The full variable domain, with the rest looked up from reference TRBV7-9 and TRBJ1-2, is DTGVSQNPRHKITKRGQNVTFRCDPISEHNRLYWYRQTLGQGPEFLTYFQNEAQLEKSRLLSDRFSAERPKGSFSTLEIQRTEQGDSAMYLCASSLVGNYGYTFGSGTRLTVV.

The rearrangement joins TRBV6-5 to TRBJ2-2, with a weak D call TRBD1 (5 bases). The CDR3 has 14 residues. CDR1 and CDR2 (germline): MNHEY, SVGAGI. Trimming took off 5 bases at V and 6 bases at J, with 13 bases between the two ends. The CDR3 nucleotides read TGTGCCAGCAGTACACTGGACACGGCCGGGGAGCTGTTTTTT. It specifies CASSTLDTAGELFF.

This chain links TRBV25-1 with TRBJ1-1; 7 bases are shared with TRBD1. The germline V gene has CDR1 MGHDK and CDR2 SYGVNS. The CDR3 contains 14 residues. Trimming at V came to 7 bases and at J to 0 bases, leaving 5 bases not matched to a gene. In DNA form, the CDR3 reads TGTGCCAGCAAACCGGGACAGATGAACACTGAAGCTTTCTTT. Protein sequence: CASKPGQMNTEAFF.

This clone was counted only a few times. The J gene is TRBJ1-2, the V gene TRBV9; TRBD1 matches at 9 bases. The CDR3 spans 17 residues. CDR1 SGDLS and CDR2 YYNGEE come from the germline V gene. V lost 1 base to trimming and J lost 5 bases; unmatched junction nucleotides: 12. The CDR3 DNA reads TGTGCCAGCAGCGTAACACCGGGACAGGGTTTTCGGTATGGCTACACCTTC. Protein sequence: CASSVTPGQGFRYGYTF.

The chain carries TRBV6-2 or TRBV6-3 and TRBJ2-7; perhaps TRBD1 as D (5 bases). From germline, CDR1 is MNHEY and CDR2 SVGEGT. V dropped 1 base and J dropped 6 bases, with 7 bases sitting between them. CDR3 length equals 12 residues. CDR3 protein: CASSYFRAEQYF. For the CDR3, the DNA is TGTGCCAGCAGTTACTTCAGGGCCGAGCAGTACTTC.

This rearrangement joins TRBV6-5 to TRBJ2-1; no reliable D call. Between the trimmed V and J ends, which lost 2 bases and 7 bases, there was a span of 12 bases. The CDR3 is 14 amino acids. From germline, CDR1 is MNHEY and CDR2 SVGAGI. CDR3 in DNA: TGTGCCAGCAGTTACGGTCAGATCGGTAATGAGCAGTTCTTC. It is translated as CASSYGQIGNEQFF.

The chain combines TRBV6-6 with TRBJ1-3, with D unclear. This CDR3 has 11 amino acids. Deletions cut 6 bases from V and 4 bases from J, with 4 bases between. CDR1 and CDR2 (germline): MNHNY, SVGAGI (reference sequence). The CDR3 DNA reads TGTGCCAGCAGATGGGGAAACACCATATATTTT. It is translated as CASRWGNTIYF.

The V gene is TRBV5-6, the J gene TRBJ2-3, with D perhaps TRBD1 or TRBD2 (5 bases each). Per the germline V gene, CDR1 is SGHDT and CDR2 is YYEEEE. V lost 3 bases to trimming and J lost 2 bases, with 10 bases between them. This CDR3 is built from 14 residues. The CDR3: CASSWVGDTDTQYF. The CDR3 DNA sequence: TGTGCCAGCAGCTGGGTGGGGGACACAGATACGCAGTATTTT.

The chain links TRBV27 to TRBJ2-7, with D hard to call. Between the trimmed V and J ends, which lost 2 bases and 2 bases, there was a span of 16 bases. Germline V lookup: CDR1 MNHEY, CDR2 SMNVEV (reference sequence). The CDR3 loop spans 16 amino acids. The CDR3 here is CASSLKGQPATYEQYF. CDR3 coding DNA: TGTGCCAGCAGTTTAAAGGGTCAGCCCGCAACCTACGAGCAGTACTTC.

This clone was observed many times. This rearrangement joins TRBV4-2 to TRBJ1-6; TRBD1 matches 8 bases. After removal of 4 bases from V and 7 bases from J, the junction contained 3 bases not matched to a gene. The CDR3 length is 14 residues. Germline V gene data show CDR1 as LGHNA and CDR2 as YNFKEQ. In DNA, the CDR3 is TGTGCCAGCAGCCCCGGACAGGGAAATTCACCCCTCCACTTT. Residues: CASSPGQGNSPLHF.

This clone was seen a handful of times. The V gene is TRBV6-5, the J gene TRBJ2-4; TRBD1 aligns across 10 bases. Looked up from germline, CDR1 is MNHEY and CDR2 is SVGAGI. The CDR3 consists of 12 residues. After removal of 9 bases from V and 6 bases from J, the junction contained 2 bases not matched to a gene. CDR3 DNA: TGTGCCAGTAGGACAGGGGGAAACATTCAGTACTTC. Amino acids: CASRTGGNIQYF.

This chain connects TRBV30 to TRBJ1-3; no firm D call. CDR1 GTSNPN and CDR2 SVGIG come from the germline V gene (reference sequence). This CDR3 contains 10 residues. The CDR3 protein is CAGGGNTIYF. Here the CDR3 DNA reads TGTGCGGGAGGGGGAAACACCATATATTTT.

V usage is TRBV10-3 and J usage is TRBJ2-7; the match to TRBD2 covers 11 bases. This CDR3 is 16 amino acids long. V lost 6 bases to trimming and J lost 6 bases; unmatched junction nucleotides: 13. CDR1 and CDR2 from the germline V gene are ENHRY and SYGVKD. The CDR3 reads CAISPGGTSGRREQYV. CDR3 sequence (DNA): TGTGCCATCAGCCCGGGGGGGACTAGCGGCCGACGCGAGCAGTACGTC.

Worth noting for this clone: The same CDR3 is also encoded by other DNA sequences in this sample. This sequence joins TRBV5-1 and TRBJ1-2; D remains ambiguous. This CDR3 is 13 amino acids long. The V end was cut by 0 bases, the J end by 6 bases, with 9 bases between. Germline V CDR1 and CDR2: SGHRS, YFSETQ. CDR3 region: CASSLAGVDGYTF. As DNA, the CDR3 is TGCGCCAGCAGCTTGGCTGGGGTTGATGGCTACACCTTC. The whole variable domain, filled in from reference TRBV5-1 and TRBJ1-2, reads KAGVTQTPRYLIKTRGQQVTLSCSPISGHRSVSWYQQTPGQGLQFLFEYFSETQRNKGNFPGRFSGRQFSNSRSEMNVSTLELGDSALYLCASSLAGVDGYTFGSGTRLTVV.

This chain connects TRBV19 to TRBJ2-5, with D maybe TRBD2 (5 bases). Germline CDR1 and CDR2: LNHDA and SQIVND (reference sequence). The CDR3 contains 16 residues. V lost 9 bases to trimming and J lost 2 bases, with 22 bases between them. CDR3 region: CASPEGRPSGQETQYF. The CDR3 coding sequence is TGTGCCAGCCCAGAAGGCCGTCCCAGCGGACAAGAGACCCAGTACTTC.

This chain connects TRBV7-3 to TRBJ2-4; TRBD1 aligns across 9 bases. This CDR3 region has 14 residues. Losses at the gene ends were 3 bases for V and 4 bases for J; bases not matched to a gene: 1. From germline, CDR1 is SGHTA and CDR2 FQGTGA. As DNA, the CDR3 is TGTGCCAGCAGCTTGGGGACAGGGAAAAACATTCAGTACTTC. Translation gives CASSLGTGKNIQYF.

The chain recombines TRBV7-9 with TRBJ2-5; possibly TRBD1 or TRBD2 for D (5 bases each). V lost 4 bases and J lost 3, with 18 bases in between. Germline V lookup: CDR1 SEHNR, CDR2 FQNEAQ (reference sequence). This CDR3 has 16 residues. DNA of the CDR3: TGTGCCAGCAGCTCCGGAGACAGCGGCGGTAAAGAGACCCAGTACTTC. This encodes CASSSGDSGGKETQYF.

This chain uses TRBV6-6 with TRBJ2-7, with a possible D match to TRBD2 (7 bases). The CDR3 has 19 residues. From germline, CDR1 is MNHNY and CDR2 SVGAGI (reference sequence). The V and J ends lost 5 bases and 5 bases respectively, with 31 bases between them. The CDR3 region has the DNA TGTGCCAGCAGTCATTCGTCTCTGATCAGAGGGGGGGGTTCGGACGAGCAGTACTTC. Translation gives CASSHSSLIRGGGSDEQYF.

The V call is TRBV19, the J call TRBJ1-2; the D is unclear. V lost 7 bases and J lost 2, with 11 bases in between. CDR1 is LNHDA and CDR2 is SQIVND in the germline V gene (reference sequence). CDR3 size: 13 residues. The DNA for the CDR3 is TGTGCCAGTACCACTACCCAGAACTATGGCTACACCTTC. Translated, it gives CASTTTQNYGYTF.

V gene TRBV12-3 or TRBV12-4 combines with J gene TRBJ2-7, with D perhaps being TRBD1 or TRBD2 (6 bases each). V was cut by 1 base and J by 7 bases, with 11 bases left in between. The CDR3 consists of 13 residues. CDR3 loop: CASSLGQAGEQYF. For the CDR3, the DNA is TGTGCCAGCAGTTTAGGACAGGCGGGGGAGCAGTACTTC.

The V call is TRBV6-5, the J call TRBJ1-6; 7 nucleotides align to TRBD1. Trimming cost V 6 bases and J 15 bases; bases outside gene matches: 8. The CDR3 spans 12 residues. CDR1 MNHEY and CDR2 SVGAGI come from the germline V gene. CDR3 in amino acids: CASRNDRDHLHF. The CDR3 coding sequence is TGTGCCAGCAGAAACGACAGGGATCACCTCCACTTT.

The chain is built from TRBV15 and TRBJ2-7; a weak D match, TRBD2 (6 bases). The CDR3 is made up of 15 amino acids. Trimming removed 0 bases from V and 2 bases from J, with 11 bases in between. CDR1 is LNHNV, CDR2 YYDKDF, per germline (reference sequence). The CDR3 loop reads CATSRDDSGTYEQYF. The CDR3, as DNA: TGTGCCACCAGCAGAGATGATAGCGGTACCTACGAGCAGTACTTC. The full variable domain, in which reference TRBV15 and TRBJ2-7 provide the parts outside the CDR3, is DAMVIQNPRYQVTQFGKPVTLSCSQTLNHNVMYWYQQKSSQAPKLLFHYYDKDFNNEADTPDNFQSRRPNTSFCFLDIRSPGLGDTAMYLCATSRDDSGTYEQYFGPGTRLTVT.

The chain recombines TRBV7-2 with TRBJ1-5; D might be TRBD1 (6 bases). V was clipped by 2 bases and J by 7 bases, with 9 bases between them. Germline CDR1 and CDR2: SGHTA and FQGNSA. CDR3 length: 13 residues. The CDR3 DNA reads TGTGCCAGCAGCTTATGGGGGCAACAGCCCCAGCATTTT. It encodes CASSLWGQQPQHF.

The chain links TRBV11-2 to TRBJ1-2, with 10 bases matching TRBD1. V was pared by 1 base and J by 6 bases, with 2 bases of the junction left unmatched. This CDR3 has 14 residues. Germline CDR1 is SGHAT and CDR2 is FQNNGV. The CDR3 loop is CASSLAGTGDGYTF. DNA for the CDR3: TGTGCCAGCAGCTTAGCGGGGACAGGGGATGGCTACACCTTC.

V and J are TRBV7-8 and TRBJ1-1; no firm D call. Germline CDR1 SGHVS, CDR2 FQNEAQ. The length of the CDR3 is 16 residues. Trimming removed 1 base at V and 5 bases at J, with 17 bases between. CDR3 DNA sequence: TGTGCCAGCAGCTTAGAAGGGTCGAGGGTTAGGACTGAAGCTTTCTTT. Amino acids: CASSLEGSRVRTEAFF. The entire variable domain, with the rest obtained from reference TRBV7-8 and TRBJ1-1, is as follows: GAGVSQSPRYKVAKRGQDVALRCDPISGHVSLFWYQQALGQGPEFLTYFQNEAQLDKSGLPSDRFFAERPEGSVSTLKIQRTQQEDSAVYLCASSLEGSRVRTEAFFGQGTRLTVV.